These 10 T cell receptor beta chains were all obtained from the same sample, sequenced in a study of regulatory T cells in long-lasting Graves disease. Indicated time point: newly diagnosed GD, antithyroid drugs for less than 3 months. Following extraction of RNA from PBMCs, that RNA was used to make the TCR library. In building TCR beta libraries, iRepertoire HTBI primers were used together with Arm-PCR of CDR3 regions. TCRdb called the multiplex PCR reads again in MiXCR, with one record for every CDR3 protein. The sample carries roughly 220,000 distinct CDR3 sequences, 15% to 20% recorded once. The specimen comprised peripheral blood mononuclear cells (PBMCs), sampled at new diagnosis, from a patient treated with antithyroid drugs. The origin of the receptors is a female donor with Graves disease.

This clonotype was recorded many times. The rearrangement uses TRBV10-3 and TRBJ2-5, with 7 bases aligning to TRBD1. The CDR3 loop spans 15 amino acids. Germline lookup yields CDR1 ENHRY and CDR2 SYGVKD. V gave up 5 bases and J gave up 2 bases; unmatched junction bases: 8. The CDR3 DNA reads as TGTGCCATCAGTCCACCCCCGGGACAGCAAGAGACCCAGTACTTC. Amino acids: CAISPPPGQQETQYF.

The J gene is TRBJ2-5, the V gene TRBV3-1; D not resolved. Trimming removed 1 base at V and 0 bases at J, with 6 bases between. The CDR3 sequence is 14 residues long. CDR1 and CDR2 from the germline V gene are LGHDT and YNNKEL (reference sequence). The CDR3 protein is CASSQASDQETQYF. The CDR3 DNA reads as TGTGCCAGCAGCCAAGCTTCAGACCAAGAGACCCAGTACTTC.

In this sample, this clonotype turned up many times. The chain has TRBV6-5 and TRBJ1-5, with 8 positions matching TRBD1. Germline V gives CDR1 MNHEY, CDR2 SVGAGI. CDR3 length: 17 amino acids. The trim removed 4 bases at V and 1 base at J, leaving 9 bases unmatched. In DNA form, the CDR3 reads TGTGCCAGCAGTTCCCGGACAGGGTTTATGAGCAATCAGCCCCAGCATTTT. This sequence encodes CASSSRTGFMSNQPQHF.

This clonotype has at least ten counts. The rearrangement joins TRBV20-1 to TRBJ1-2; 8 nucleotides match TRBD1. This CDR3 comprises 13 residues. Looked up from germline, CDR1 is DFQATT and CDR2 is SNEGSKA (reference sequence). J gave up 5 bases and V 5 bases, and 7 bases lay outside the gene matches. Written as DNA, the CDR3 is TGCAGTGCTCCGCGACAGGGGACGTATGGCTACACCTTC. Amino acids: CSAPRQGTYGYTF.

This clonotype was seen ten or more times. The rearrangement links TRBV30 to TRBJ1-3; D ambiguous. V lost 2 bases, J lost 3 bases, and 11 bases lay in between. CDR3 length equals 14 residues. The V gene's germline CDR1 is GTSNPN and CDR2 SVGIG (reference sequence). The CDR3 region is CAWSLSVLGNTIYF. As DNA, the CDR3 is TGTGCCTGGAGTTTGAGTGTGCTTGGAAACACCATATATTTT.

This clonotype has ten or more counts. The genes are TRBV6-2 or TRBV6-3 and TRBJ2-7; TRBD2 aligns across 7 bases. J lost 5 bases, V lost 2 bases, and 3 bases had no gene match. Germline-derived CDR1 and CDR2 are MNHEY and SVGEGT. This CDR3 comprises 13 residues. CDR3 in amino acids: CASSYAGTNEQYF. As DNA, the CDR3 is TGTGCCAGCAGTTACGCGGGGACTAACGAGCAGTACTTC.

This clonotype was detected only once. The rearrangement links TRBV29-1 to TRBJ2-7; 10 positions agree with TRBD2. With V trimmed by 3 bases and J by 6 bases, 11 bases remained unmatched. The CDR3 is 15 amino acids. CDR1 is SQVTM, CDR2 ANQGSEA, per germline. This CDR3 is CSVDSAGGPWGEQYF. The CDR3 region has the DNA TGCAGCGTTGATTCAGCGGGAGGGCCCTGGGGCGAGCAGTACTTC.

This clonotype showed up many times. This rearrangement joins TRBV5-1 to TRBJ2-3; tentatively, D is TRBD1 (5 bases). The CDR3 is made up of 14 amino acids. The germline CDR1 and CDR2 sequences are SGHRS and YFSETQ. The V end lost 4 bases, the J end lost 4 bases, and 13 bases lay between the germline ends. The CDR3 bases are TGCGCCAGCAGCATGGGGCCCTCTCCAGATACGCAGTATTTT. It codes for CASSMGPSPDTQYF. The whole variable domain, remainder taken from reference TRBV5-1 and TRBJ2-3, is KAGVTQTPRYLIKTRGQQVTLSCSPISGHRSVSWYQQTPGQGLQFLFEYFSETQRNKGNFPGRFSGRQFSNSRSEMNVSTLELGDSALYLCASSMGPSPDTQYFGPGTRLTVL.

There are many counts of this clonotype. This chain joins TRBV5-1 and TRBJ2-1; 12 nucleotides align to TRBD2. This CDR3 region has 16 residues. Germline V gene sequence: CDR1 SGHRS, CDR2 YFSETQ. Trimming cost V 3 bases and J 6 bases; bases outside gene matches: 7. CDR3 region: CASSSLAGGGVNEQFF. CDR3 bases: TGCGCCAGCAGCTCCCTAGCGGGAGGGGGGGTCAATGAGCAGTTCTTC.

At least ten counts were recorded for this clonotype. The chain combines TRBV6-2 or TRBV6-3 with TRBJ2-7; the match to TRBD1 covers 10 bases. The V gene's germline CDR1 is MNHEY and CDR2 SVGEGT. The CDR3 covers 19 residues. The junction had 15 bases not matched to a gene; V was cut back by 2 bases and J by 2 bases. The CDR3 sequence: CASSYPLAGTGVLTYEQYF. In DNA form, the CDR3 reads TGTGCCAGCAGTTACCCCCTCGCCGGGACAGGGGTCCTCACCTACGAGCAGTACTTC.